This T cell receptor beta chain was identified in a study of shared clonotypes between healthy human individuals. A split of CD4+ cells into CD45RA+ naive and CD45RA-negative memory subsets was performed. Whole-study findings and limits: Generation probabilities were higher for clonotypes shared across all four sorted-subset donors than for unshared ones.

As concerns this clone: What it binds is unknown.

The CDR3 runs to 14 residues. The V and J ends lost 4 bases and 1 base respectively, with 10 bases between them. Per the germline V gene, CDR1 is SGHTA and CDR2 is FQGNSA. The assay was immunoSEQ multiplex PCR, and TCRdb's table has in-frame clones only and misses some. Found here are under 2,500,000 clones, 90% to 96% of them singletons; the top ten hold approximately 0.13%. The rearrangement joins TRBV7-2 to TRBJ2-5; maybe TRBD2 (5 bases). Sequenced sample: naive CD4+ T cells sorted from blood. The sample's subset: CD45RA+ positively selected. The TCR originated in a man aged 18-30 years in good health. CDR3 nucleotides: TGTGCCAGCAGCTACACGGGATTCCAAGAGACCCAGTACTTC. Translated, it gives CASSYTGFQETQYF.